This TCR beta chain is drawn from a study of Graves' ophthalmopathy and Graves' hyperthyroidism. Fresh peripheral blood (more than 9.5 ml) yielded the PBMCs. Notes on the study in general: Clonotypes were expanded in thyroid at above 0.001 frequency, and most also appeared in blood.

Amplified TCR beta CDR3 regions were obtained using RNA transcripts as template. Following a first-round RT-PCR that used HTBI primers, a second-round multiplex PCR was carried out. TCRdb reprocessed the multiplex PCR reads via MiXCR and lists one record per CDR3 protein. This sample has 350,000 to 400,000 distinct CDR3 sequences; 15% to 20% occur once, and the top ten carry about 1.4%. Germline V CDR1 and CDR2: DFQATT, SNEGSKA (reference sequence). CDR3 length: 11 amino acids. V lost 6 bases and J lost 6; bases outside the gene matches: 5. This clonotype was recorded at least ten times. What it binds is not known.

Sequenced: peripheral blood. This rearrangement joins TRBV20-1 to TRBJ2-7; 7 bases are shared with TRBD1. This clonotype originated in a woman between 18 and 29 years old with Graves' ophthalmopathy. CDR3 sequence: CSADRVGEQYF. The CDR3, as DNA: TGCAGTGCAGACAGGGTCGGCGAGCAGTACTTC.